The clone carrying this T cell receptor (beta chain) was seen ten or more times. Its cognate antigen is unknown. Among the patients, none had received any treatment before thyroid surgery. This entry belongs to a study of metastatic and nonmetastatic thyroid tumors. Study information: Both malignant and benign thyroid patients supplied peripheral blood and tumor or nodule tissue samples, across which the repertoires of these patients were then compared.

V was trimmed by 5 bases and J by 15 bases, leaving 14 bases between them. The CDR3 is 11 amino acids. How the authors handled the data: A distant-metastasis classifier for papillary thyroid cancer was built using CDR3 differences across clinicopathological groups. TCRdb re-clonotyped the PCR reads via MiXCR. The V and J calls follow TCRdb's processing rather than the paper's. The table shows 20,000 to 30,000 clones, with around 20% occurring only once. Study-level results: Benign nodules reportedly had significantly lower TCR beta diversity than malignant thyroid tumors in blood and tumor.

V and J are TRBV12-3 or TRBV12-4 and TRBJ2-4; no firm D call. The source material was blood. This clonotype originated in a male donor with papillary thyroid cancer or a benign thyroid nodule (not recorded which). Some clones in this sample may be carry-over from other donors' samples. For the CDR3, the DNA is TGTGCCAGCAGTCCGGGTGGTTATAGGTACTTC. Translating it yields CASSPGGYRYF.